The rows below give T cell receptor beta chains drawn from one sample of a study of cytomegalovirus exposure and HLA in healthy donors. The protocol was immunoSEQ multiplex PCR, while the TCRdb copy is restricted to in-frame clones and leaves out a portion. The data hold 120,000 or so clones, with over 75% observed a single time. The specimen was PBMCs. The source of these receptors is a woman younger than 45 in good health and CMV-seronegative. Each CDR3 is given with its conserved first and last residue. D genes are given only for firm matches. A clone size is listed for some rows: how often the clone was seen (once, few, many), or a class if it is expanded.

d_call	clone_size	v_call	j_call	cdr3_aa	cdr3_nt
TRBD1	many	TRBV7-2	TRBJ1-2	CASSWEGQVPSGYTF	TGTGCCAGCAGCTGGGAGGGACAGGTCCCTTCTGGCTACACCTTC
TRBD1	-	TRBV6-4	TRBJ1-1	CASSQFGQGITEAFF	TGTGCCAGCAGCCAATTCGGACAGGGGATAACTGAAGCTTTCTTT
TRBD1	-	TRBV6-1	TRBJ2-5	CASSEGTGGREQYF	TGTGCCAGCAGTGAGGGGACAGGGGGTAGGGAGCAGTACTTC
-	medium-sized	TRBV2	TRBJ1-2	CASSESGVGVYGYTF	TGTGCCAGCAGTGAATCAGGCGTCGGGGTCTATGGCTACACCTTC
-	few	TRBV9	TRBJ2-5	CASSVEAALETQYF	TGTGCCAGCAGCGTGGAGGCGGCCCTAGAGACCCAGTACTTC
-	-	TRBV5-1	TRBJ1-1	CASSLDRVNTEAFF	TGCGCCAGCAGCCTGGACAGAGTGAACACTGAAGCTTTCTTT
TRBD1	few	TRBV13	TRBJ1-2	CASSPNRDSDRYGYTF	TGTGCCAGCAGCCCAAACCGGGACAGTGATAGGTATGGCTACACCTTC
-	-	TRBV5-8	TRBJ2-1	CASSLKFVSTLYNEQFF	TGTGCCAGCAGCTTGAAGTTCGTGTCTACCCTCTACAATGAGCAGTTCTTC
-	-	TRBV11-2	TRBJ2-3	CASSLGPISDTQYF	TGTGCCAGCAGCTTAGGTCCAATTTCAGATACGCAGTATTTT
TRBD1	-	TRBV7-2	TRBJ1-2	CASRQTGDGGGGYTF	TGTGCCAGCAGACAGACAGGGGATGGGGGTGGTGGCTACACCTTC
TRBD1	-	TRBV29-1	TRBJ2-2	CSADRDTGELFF	TGCAGCGCTGACAGGGATACCGGGGAGCTGTTTTTT
TRBD1	-	TRBV27	TRBJ1-3	CASSLGGQGAYGNTIYF	TGTGCCAGCAGTTTAGGGGGACAGGGGGCTTATGGAAACACCATATATTTT
-	-	TRBV2	TRBJ1-2	CASSRDSNYGYTF	TGTGCCAGCAGCCGCGACAGTAACTATGGCTACACCTTC
-	-	TRBV5-1	TRBJ1-2	CASSLGSRADGYTF	TGCGCCAGCAGCTTGGGGAGCAGGGCAGATGGCTACACCTTC
-	-	TRBV5-4	TRBJ2-5	CASSSNRGGWEETQYF	TGTGCCAGCAGCTCAAACCGAGGAGGCTGGGAGGAGACCCAGTACTTC
TRBD1	-	TRBV5-1	TRBJ2-7	CASSLGRGIEQYF	TGCGCCAGCAGCTTGGGCAGGGGGATCGAGCAGTACTTC
TRBD1	-	TRBV11-3	TRBJ1-1	CASSLAPDREAFF	TGTGCCAGCAGCTTAGCCCCGGACAGGGAAGCTTTCTTT
-	-	TRBV27	TRBJ2-7	CASSLFPGGSSYEQYF	TGTGCCAGCAGTTTATTCCCAGGGGGGAGCTCCTACGAGCAGTACTTC
-	-	TRBV5-4	TRBJ1-2	CASSLESGRPRGYGYTF	TGTGCCAGCAGCTTGGAATCAGGGAGGCCGAGGGGCTATGGCTACACCTTC
-	-	TRBV5-4	TRBJ2-2	CASSPGERGMNTGELFF	TGTGCCAGCAGCCCGGGGGAAAGGGGTATGAACACCGGGGAGCTGTTTTTT
-	once	TRBV7-2	TRBJ1-5	CASSVDITGTPQHF	TGTGCCAGCAGCGTTGATATTACAGGGACGCCCCAGCATTTT
-	once	TRBV5-1	TRBJ1-2	CASSLVGGQADSGYTF	TGCGCCAGCAGCTTGGTCGGGGGGCAGGCGGACTCTGGCTACACCTTC
TRBD1	-	TRBV30	TRBJ1-1	CAWQDRENTEAFF	TGTGCCTGGCAGGACAGGGAGAACACTGAAGCTTTCTTT
-	-	TRBV7-6	TRBJ2-1	CASSLSGDEQFF	TGTGCCAGCAGCTTATCAGGGGATGAGCAGTTCTTC
-	-	TRBV5-8	TRBJ2-5	CASSWGPLISQYF	TGTGCCAGCAGCTGGGGGCCCTTAATTTCCCAGTACTTC
-	-	TRBV9	TRBJ1-1	CASSPSLNTEAFF	TGTGCCAGCAGCCCTAGCCTGAACACTGAAGCTTTCTTT
TRBD2	-	TRBV11-3	TRBJ2-5	CASSALRLAGYQETQYF	TGTGCCAGCAGCGCACTTAGACTAGCGGGGTACCAAGAGACCCAGTACTTC
-	few	TRBV5-6	TRBJ2-7	CASSPGQPYEQYF	TGTGCCAGCAGCCCTGGACAACCCTACGAGCAGTACTTC
TRBD1	-	TRBV11-2	TRBJ2-7	CASSLGQGGSYEQYF	TGTGCCAGCAGCTTAGGACAGGGTGGAAGCTACGAGCAGTACTTC
TRBD1	-	TRBV6-1	TRBJ1-5	CASRTGTGYQPQHF	TGTGCCAGCAGAACCGGGACAGGGTATCAGCCCCAGCATTTT
-	-	TRBV9	TRBJ1-2	CASSGDSYTF	TGTGCCAGCAGCGGGGACAGCTACACCTTC
TRBD2	-	TRBV9	TRBJ2-3	CASSVGGLASTDTQYF	TGTGCCAGCAGCGTAGGGGGACTAGCGAGCACAGATACGCAGTATTTT
TRBD1	-	TRBV5-4	TRBJ1-2	CASSLADRGSDYGYTF	TGTGCCAGCAGCTTGGCGGACAGGGGGTCCGACTATGGCTACACCTTC
-	few	TRBV10-2	TRBJ2-7	CASSEVVAGEQYF	TGCGCCAGCAGTGAGGTAGTGGCGGGCGAGCAGTACTTC
TRBD2	-	TRBV27	TRBJ2-5	CASSFSGTSGTRPQETQYF	TGTGCCAGCAGTTTCTCCGGGACTAGCGGCACTCGGCCACAAGAGACCCAGTACTTC
-	-	TRBV19	TRBJ1-3	CASKKSGSGNTIYF	TGTGCCAGTAAAAAGTCAGGGTCGGGAAACACCATATATTTT
-	-	TRBV6-1	TRBJ1-2	CASSETGGPSYGYTF	TGTGCCAGCAGTGAAACGGGGGGACCGTCTTATGGCTACACCTTC
-	once	TRBV7-8	TRBJ2-3	CASSFGTAYTDTQYF	TGTGCCAGCAGCTTCGGAACAGCTTACACAGATACGCAGTATTTT
-	-	TRBV19	TRBJ2-2	CASRWDTNTGELFF	TGTGCCAGCAGGTGGGACACCAACACCGGGGAGCTGTTTTTT
-	-	TRBV7-7	TRBJ2-5	CASSLGGGLQETQYF	TGTGCTAGTAGCTTAGGTGGCGGCCTCCAAGAGACCCAGTACTTC
TRBD1	-	TRBV7-7	TRBJ1-4	CASSDRDRGSSNEKLFF	TGTGCCAGCAGCGACCGGGACAGGGGGTCGTCTAATGAAAAACTGTTTTTT
TRBD2	-	TRBV9	TRBJ2-7	CASSVGASGDSYEQYF	TGTGCCAGCAGCGTAGGGGCTAGCGGGGACTCCTACGAGCAGTACTTC
TRBD1	many	TRBV10-3	TRBJ2-7	CAIGTGDDEQYF	TGTGCCATCGGCACAGGGGATGACGAGCAGTACTTC
-	-	TRBV2	TRBJ2-7	CASSPQTGPSYEQYF	TGTGCCAGCAGTCCCCAGACAGGTCCCTCCTACGAGCAGTACTTC
-	-	TRBV19	TRBJ2-5	CASSIDGAETQYF	TGTGCCAGTAGTATAGATGGAGCGGAGACCCAGTACTTC
-	few	TRBV11-3	TRBJ2-7	CASSSPRRGGAGNGYEQYF	TGTGCCAGCAGCTCCCCCCGGAGAGGCGGGGCCGGGAACGGGTACGAGCAGTACTTC
-	-	TRBV6-5	TRBJ1-1	CASSYSGRGTEAFF	TGTGCCAGCAGTTACTCCGGGCGAGGGACTGAAGCTTTCTTT
TRBD1	many	TRBV4-1	TRBJ1-6	CASSPLPGQAYNSPLHF	TGCGCCAGCAGCCCATTACCGGGACAGGCATATAATTCACCCCTCCACTTT
-	-	TRBV7-6	TRBJ1-4	CASSIGGGQEKLFF	TGTGCCAGCAGCATTGGGGGGGGCCAGGAAAAACTGTTTTTT
TRBD1	-	TRBV27	TRBJ2-6	CASSPGQANSGANVLTF	TGTGCCAGCAGTCCGGGACAGGCTAACTCTGGGGCCAACGTCCTGACTTTC
-	few	TRBV27	TRBJ1-6	CASSLWRVQNSPLHF	TGTGCCAGCAGCCTCTGGAGGGTTCAAAATTCACCCCTCCACTTT
TRBD1	-	TRBV6-1	TRBJ1-2	CASSGRTGGVYSYGYTF	TGTGCCAGCAGTGGACGGACAGGGGGAGTATATTCCTATGGCTACACCTTC
-	-	TRBV27	TRBJ2-5	CASSLTAGLETQYF	TGTGCCAGCAGTTTAACGGCAGGGTTAGAGACCCAGTACTTC